The 10 T cell receptor beta chains below were found in one sample sequenced in a study of T cells in localized non-small cell lung cancer. TCRdb's copy holds only in-frame clones and misses some; the assay was immunoSEQ multiplex PCR. The sample has some 1,600 clones, roughly 31% seen once. The starting material was lung tumor tissue, obtained before any cancer treatment. All receptors come from a man aged 35 to 69 with stage II lung adenocarcinoma.

For this clone: One junction end disagrees with the germline gene, perhaps due to a read error. The chain couples TRBV15 to TRBJ2-6; the D gene is possibly TRBD2 (6 bases). The germline CDR1 and CDR2 sequences are LNHNV and YYDKDF (reference sequence). The CDR3 sequence is 18 residues long. CDR3 amino acids: CTTSRVLEGRSGANVLTF. CDR3 coding DNA: TGTACCACCAGCAGAGTGTTGGAGGGGCGCTCTGGGGCCAACGTCCTGACTTTC. Drawing the rest from reference TRBV15 and TRBJ2-6, the complete variable domain is DAMVIQNPRYQVTQFGKPVTLSCSQTLNHNVMYWYQQKSSQAPKLLFHYYDKDFNNEADTPDNFQSRRPNTSFCFLDIRSPGLGDTAMYLCTTSRVLEGRSGANVLTFGAGSRLTVL.

Within the sample, this clone is medium-sized (0.01 to 0.1%). The rearrangement uses TRBV6-1 and TRBJ1-2; 7 nucleotides align to TRBD1. The CDR3 length is 14 residues. The germline V gene has CDR1 MNHNS and CDR2 SASEGT. Trimming removed 1 base from V and 4 bases from J; junction bases left unmatched: 3. The CDR3 sequence is CASSEGTGLYGYTF. CDR3 DNA sequence: TGTGCCAGCAGTGAAGGGACAGGCCTCTATGGCTACACCTTC.

V and J are TRBV6-8 and TRBJ2-7, with 10 bases fitting TRBD1. This CDR3 has 15 amino acids. J lost 4 bases, V lost 10 bases, and 13 bases had no gene match. Looked up from germline, CDR1 is MNHGY and CDR2 is SAAAGT. CDR3 protein: CAIRDDGTGVYEQYF. DNA of the CDR3: TGTGCCATCAGGGATGACGGGACAGGGGTTTACGAGCAGTACTTC.

The table lists this clone with a few counts. The CDR3 nucleotides read TGTGCCAGCAGCGCAGGGGACAGCAGCGATGAGCAGTTCTTC. Protein: CASSAGDSSDEQFF. The J gene is TRBJ2-1, the V gene TRBV6-8; 7 bases are shared with TRBD1. The CDR3 sequence is 14 residues long. Trimming removed 6 bases from V and 8 bases from J; junction bases left unmatched: 10. Germline V lookup: CDR1 MNHGY, CDR2 SAAAGT.

In this sample, this clone is medium-sized. This chain links TRBV11-3 with TRBJ2-1, with D possibly TRBD2 on 5 matching bases. Germline CDR1 reads SGHNT; CDR2 reads YENEEA. This CDR3 is built from 14 residues. Trimming cost V 3 bases and J 8 bases, with 14 bases left between them. The chain's CDR3 is CASSLASHRDEQFF. CDR3 DNA sequence: TGTGCCAGCAGCTTGGCTAGCCATAGGGATGAGCAGTTCTTC.

This rearrangement joins TRBV28 to TRBJ2-7, with D perhaps TRBD2 (6 bases). The CDR3 is made up of 16 amino acids. From germline, CDR1 is MDHEN and CDR2 SYDVKM. The ends were cut back, 3 bases at V and 0 bases at J, with 15 bases in the middle. The CDR3 sequence: CASSLFGPGSSYEQYF. As DNA, the CDR3 is TGTGCCAGCAGTTTGTTCGGACCCGGGAGCTCCTACGAGCAGTACTTC.

The V and J genes are TRBV30 and TRBJ1-5; TRBD1 matches at 12 bases. The CDR3 contains 15 residues. The J segment lost 7 bases and the V segment lost 2 bases, leaving 6 bases of the junction unmatched. Germline V CDR1 and CDR2: GTSNPN, SVGIG (reference sequence). The CDR3 here is CAWSTGTGGLQPQHF. In nucleotides, the CDR3 is TGTGCCTGGAGTACCGGGACAGGGGGCTTGCAGCCCCAGCATTTT.

This rearrangement joins TRBV15 to TRBJ2-1; TRBD2 agrees at 11 bases. This CDR3 is built from 14 residues. Germline CDR1 is LNHNV and CDR2 is YYDKDF (reference sequence). DNA of the CDR3: TGTGCTACCGGGACTAGCGGTTCAGGCGATGAGCAGTTCTTC. Residues: CATGTSGSGDEQFF. The full variable domain, completed using reference TRBV15 and TRBJ2-1, is DAMVIQNPRYQVTQFGKPVTLSCSQTLNHNVMYWYQQKSSQAPKLLFHYYDKDFNNEADTPDNFQSRRPNTSFCFLDIRSPGLGDTAMYLCATGTSGSGDEQFFGPGTRLTVL.

The CDR3 here is CASSIGYVDSEAFF. The CDR3 region has the DNA TGTGCCAGCAGCATAGGATATGTGGACTCTGAAGCTTTCTTT. The chain employs TRBV28 and TRBJ1-1, with no clear D. V was cut by 6 bases and J by 6 bases, with 17 bases left in between. CDR1 and CDR2 from the germline V gene are MDHEN and SYDVKM. The CDR3 spans 14 residues.

This clone came up a few times. The chain links TRBV6-8 to TRBJ2-2; a weak D match, TRBD2 (6 bases). The CDR3 extends over 19 amino acids. V lost 7 bases and J 0 bases, leaving 24 bases between the germline ends. CDR1 and CDR2 (germline): MNHGY, SAAAGT. CDR3: CASTYGDGGRPANTGELFF. DNA for the CDR3: TGTGCCAGCACCTACGGGGACGGGGGACGACCCGCGAACACCGGGGAGCTGTTTTTT.